This T cell receptor beta chain was sequenced for a study of T cell changes during pregnancy in multiple sclerosis. The germline CDR1 and CDR2 sequences are SGHAT and FQDESV (reference sequence). The CDR3 is 12 amino acids. Trimming cost V 6 bases and J 6 bases, with 12 bases left between them. Libraries were prepared by immunoSEQ multiplex PCR; TCRdb keeps only in-frame clonotypes and omits some of them. Among 65,000 to 85,000 clones listed, 92% were seen once. The sample in question was peripheral blood, obtained after pregnancy. This clonotype was sampled from a female donor with multiple sclerosis, enrolled in a pregnancy study. The chain has TRBV11-1 and TRBJ2-7; D is perhaps TRBD2 (5 bases). For the CDR3, the DNA is TGTGCCAGCAGTCCTGCGGGTCGCGAGCAGTACTTC. It encodes CASSPAGREQYF.